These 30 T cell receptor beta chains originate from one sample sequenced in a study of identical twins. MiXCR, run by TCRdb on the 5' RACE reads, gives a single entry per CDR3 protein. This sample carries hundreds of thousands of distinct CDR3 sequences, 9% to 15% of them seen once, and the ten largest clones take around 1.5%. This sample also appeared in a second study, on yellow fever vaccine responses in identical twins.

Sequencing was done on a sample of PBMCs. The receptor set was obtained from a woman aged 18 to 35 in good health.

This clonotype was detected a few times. The CDR3, as DNA: TGTGCCAGCAGTTACTCGAACAGCTACAATGAGCAGTTCTTC. Translating gives CASSYSNSYNEQFF. The rearrangement joins TRBV6-5 to TRBJ2-1; D remains unclear. Trimming cost V 0 bases and J 3 bases, with 6 bases left between them. This CDR3 region has 14 residues. CDR1 is MNHEY and CDR2 is SVGAGI in the germline V gene.

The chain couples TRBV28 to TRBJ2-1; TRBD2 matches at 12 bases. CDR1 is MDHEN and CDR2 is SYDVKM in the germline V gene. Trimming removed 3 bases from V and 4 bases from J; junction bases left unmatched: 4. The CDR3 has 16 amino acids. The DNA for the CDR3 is TGTGCCAGCAGTTTCGTGACTAGCGGGAGTTACAATGAGCAGTTCTTC. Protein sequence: CASSFVTSGSYNEQFF.

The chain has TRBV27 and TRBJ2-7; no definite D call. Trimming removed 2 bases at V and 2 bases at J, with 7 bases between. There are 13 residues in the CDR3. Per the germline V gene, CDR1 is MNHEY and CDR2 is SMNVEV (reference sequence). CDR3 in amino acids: CASSLNGPYEQYF. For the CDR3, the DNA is TGTGCCAGCAGTTTAAACGGGCCCTACGAGCAGTACTTC.

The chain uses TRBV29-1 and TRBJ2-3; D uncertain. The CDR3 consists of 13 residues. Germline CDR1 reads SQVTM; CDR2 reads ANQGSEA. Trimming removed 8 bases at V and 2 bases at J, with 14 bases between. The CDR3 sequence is CSLGLGNTDTQYF. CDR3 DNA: TGCAGCCTAGGTCTAGGAAACACAGATACGCAGTATTTT.

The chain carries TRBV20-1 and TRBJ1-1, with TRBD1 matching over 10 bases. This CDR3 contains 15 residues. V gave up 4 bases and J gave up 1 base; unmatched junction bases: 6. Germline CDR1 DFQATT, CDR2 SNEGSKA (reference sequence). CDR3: CSAMGQGKSNTEAFF. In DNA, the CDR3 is TGCAGTGCTATGGGACAGGGGAAGTCGAACACTGAAGCTTTCTTT.

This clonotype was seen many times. The CDR3 DNA is TGTGCCTACAAGAAGGGGGGACAGGCAAGCTCTGGAAACACCATATATTTT. This encodes CAYKKGGQASSGNTIYF. The V call is TRBV10-3, the J call TRBJ1-3, with 8 bases lining up with TRBD1. This CDR3 has 17 amino acids. V was clipped by 11 bases and J by 0 bases; unmatched bases: 15. Per germline, CDR1 ENHRY and CDR2 SYGVKD.

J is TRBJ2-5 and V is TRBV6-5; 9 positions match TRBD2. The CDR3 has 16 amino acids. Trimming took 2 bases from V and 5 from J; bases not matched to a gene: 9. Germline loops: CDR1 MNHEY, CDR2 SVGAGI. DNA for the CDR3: TGTGCCAGCAGTTACACCCGAGCGGGGGGCCTTGAGACCCAGTACTTC. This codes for CASSYTRAGGLETQYF.

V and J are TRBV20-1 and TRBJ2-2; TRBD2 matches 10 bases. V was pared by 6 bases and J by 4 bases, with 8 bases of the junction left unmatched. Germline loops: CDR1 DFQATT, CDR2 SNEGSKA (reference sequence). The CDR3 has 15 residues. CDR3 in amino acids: CSAPLAGVGTGELFF. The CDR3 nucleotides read TGCAGTGCCCCTCTAGCGGGAGTGGGCACCGGGGAGCTGTTTTTT.

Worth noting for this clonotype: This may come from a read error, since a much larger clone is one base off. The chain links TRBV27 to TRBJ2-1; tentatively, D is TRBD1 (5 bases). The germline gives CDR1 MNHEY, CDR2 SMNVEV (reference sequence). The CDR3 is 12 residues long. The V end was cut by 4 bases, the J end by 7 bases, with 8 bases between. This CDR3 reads CASSSRENEQFF. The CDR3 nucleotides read TGTGCCAGCAGTTCCAGGGAAAATGAGCAGTTCTTC.

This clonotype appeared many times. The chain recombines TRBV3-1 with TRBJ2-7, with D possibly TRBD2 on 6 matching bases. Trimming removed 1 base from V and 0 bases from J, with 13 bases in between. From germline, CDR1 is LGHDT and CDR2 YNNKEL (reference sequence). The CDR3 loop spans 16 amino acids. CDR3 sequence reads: CASSQVWDSSSYEQYF. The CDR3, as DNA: TGTGCCAGCAGCCAAGTTTGGGACTCGAGCTCCTACGAGCAGTACTTC.

This CDR3 is CAIPIDTGNAGELFF. DNA for the CDR3: TGTGCCATACCAATCGACACAGGGAATGCCGGGGAGCTGTTTTTT. The genes are TRBV10-3 and TRBJ2-2, with D perhaps matching TRBD1 (6 bases). Germline V gives CDR1 ENHRY, CDR2 SYGVKD. Trimming shortened V by 9 bases and J by 6 bases, and 20 bases separated the two germline ends. CDR3 length: 15 amino acids.

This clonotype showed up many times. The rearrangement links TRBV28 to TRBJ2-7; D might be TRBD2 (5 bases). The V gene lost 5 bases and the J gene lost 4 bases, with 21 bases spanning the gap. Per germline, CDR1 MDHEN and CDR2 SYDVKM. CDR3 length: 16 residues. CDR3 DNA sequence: TGTGCCAGCAGTCTAAAGAGGACTTTTACCCTTTACGAGCAGTACTTC. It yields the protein CASSLKRTFTLYEQYF.

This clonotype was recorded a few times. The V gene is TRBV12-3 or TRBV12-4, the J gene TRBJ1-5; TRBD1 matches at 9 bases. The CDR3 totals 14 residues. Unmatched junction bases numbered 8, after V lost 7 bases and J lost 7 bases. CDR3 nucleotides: TGTGCCAGCACCGGGACAGGGAGGATGCAGCCCCAGCATTTT. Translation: CASTGTGRMQPQHF.

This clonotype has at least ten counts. The CDR3 sequence: CASSTNPGQGFFVNTEAFF. Here the CDR3 DNA reads TGCGCCAGCAGCACAAATCCGGGACAGGGGTTTTTCGTGAACACTGAAGCTTTCTTT. The V and J genes are TRBV5-1 and TRBJ1-1, with 10 bases identical to TRBD1. The CDR3 runs to 19 residues. The germline V gene has CDR1 SGHRS and CDR2 YFSETQ. V lost 4 bases and J lost 0; bases outside the gene matches: 15.

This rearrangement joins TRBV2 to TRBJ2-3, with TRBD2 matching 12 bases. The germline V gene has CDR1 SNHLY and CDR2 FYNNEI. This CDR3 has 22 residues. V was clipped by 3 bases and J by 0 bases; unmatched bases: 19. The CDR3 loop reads CASSDPGWELAGGRPSTDTQYF. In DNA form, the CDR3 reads TGTGCCAGCAGTGATCCGGGTTGGGAACTAGCGGGGGGAAGACCTAGCACAGATACGCAGTATTTT. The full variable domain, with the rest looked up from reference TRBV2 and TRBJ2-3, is EPEVTQTPSHQVTQMGQEVILRCVPISNHLYFYWYRQILGQKVEFLVSFYNNEISEKSEIFDDQFSVERPDGSNFTLKIRSTKLEDSAMYFCASSDPGWELAGGRPSTDTQYFGPGTRLTVL.

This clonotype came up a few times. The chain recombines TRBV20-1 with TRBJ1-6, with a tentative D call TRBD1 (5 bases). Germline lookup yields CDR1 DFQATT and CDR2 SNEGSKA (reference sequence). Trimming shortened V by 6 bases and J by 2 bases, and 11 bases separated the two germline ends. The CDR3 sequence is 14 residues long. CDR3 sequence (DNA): TGCAGTGCCGGACCAGGGACCTATAATTCACCCCTCCACTTT. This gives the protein CSAGPGTYNSPLHF.

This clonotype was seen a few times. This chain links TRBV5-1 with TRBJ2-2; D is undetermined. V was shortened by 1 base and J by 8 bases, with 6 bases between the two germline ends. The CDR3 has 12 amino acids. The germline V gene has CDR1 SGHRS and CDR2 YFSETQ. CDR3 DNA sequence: TGCGCCAGCAGCTTGCTCGCTGGGGAGCTGTTTTTT. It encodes CASSLLAGELFF.

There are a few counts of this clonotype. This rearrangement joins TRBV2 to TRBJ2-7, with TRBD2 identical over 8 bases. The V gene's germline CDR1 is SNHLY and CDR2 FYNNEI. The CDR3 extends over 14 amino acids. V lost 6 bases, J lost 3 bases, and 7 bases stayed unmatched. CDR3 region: CASRRAGGGYEQYF. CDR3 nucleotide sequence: TGTGCCAGCAGGAGGGCGGGAGGAGGCTACGAGCAGTACTTC.

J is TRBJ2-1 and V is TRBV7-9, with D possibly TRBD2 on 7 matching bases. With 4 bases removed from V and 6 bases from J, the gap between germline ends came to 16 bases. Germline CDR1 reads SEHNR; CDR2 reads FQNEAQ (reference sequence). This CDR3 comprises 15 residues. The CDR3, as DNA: TGTGCCAGCAGCTCCCCCCGGGGGGCCCTCAATGAGCAGTTCTTC. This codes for CASSSPRGALNEQFF.

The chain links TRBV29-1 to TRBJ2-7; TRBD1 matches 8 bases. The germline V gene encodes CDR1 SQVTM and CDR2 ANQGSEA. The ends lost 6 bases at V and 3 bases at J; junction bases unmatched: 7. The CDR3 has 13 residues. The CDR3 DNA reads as TGCAGCGTCCGCAGGGGGCCCAACTACGAGCAGTACTTC. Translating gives CSVRRGPNYEQYF.

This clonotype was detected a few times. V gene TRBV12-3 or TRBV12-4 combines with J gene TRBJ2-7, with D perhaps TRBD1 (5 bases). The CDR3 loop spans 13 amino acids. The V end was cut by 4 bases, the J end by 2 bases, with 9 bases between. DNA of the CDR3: TGTGCCAGCAGTTCAACCAGGGCCTACGAGCAGTACTTC. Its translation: CASSSTRAYEQYF.

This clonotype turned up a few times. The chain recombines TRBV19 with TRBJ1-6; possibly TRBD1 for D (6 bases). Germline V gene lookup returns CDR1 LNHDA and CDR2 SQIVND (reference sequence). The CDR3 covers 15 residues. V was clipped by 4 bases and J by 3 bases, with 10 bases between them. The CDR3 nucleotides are TGTGCCAGTAGTACGGGGGCGAGCTATAATTCACCCCTCCACTTT. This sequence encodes CASSTGASYNSPLHF.

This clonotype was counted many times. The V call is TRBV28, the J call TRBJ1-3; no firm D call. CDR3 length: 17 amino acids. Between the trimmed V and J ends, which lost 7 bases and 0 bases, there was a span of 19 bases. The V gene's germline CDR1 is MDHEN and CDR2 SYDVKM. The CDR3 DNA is TGTGCCAGCACCTTAACCGACGGAACGAGCTCTGGAAACACCATATATTTT. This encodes CASTLTDGTSSGNTIYF.

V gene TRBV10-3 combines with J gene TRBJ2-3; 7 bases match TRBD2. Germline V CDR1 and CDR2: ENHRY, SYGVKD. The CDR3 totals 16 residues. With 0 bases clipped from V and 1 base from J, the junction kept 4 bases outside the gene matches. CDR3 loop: CAISESGTTRTDTQYF. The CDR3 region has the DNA TGTGCCATCAGTGAGTCGGGGACTACTCGCACAGATACGCAGTATTTT.

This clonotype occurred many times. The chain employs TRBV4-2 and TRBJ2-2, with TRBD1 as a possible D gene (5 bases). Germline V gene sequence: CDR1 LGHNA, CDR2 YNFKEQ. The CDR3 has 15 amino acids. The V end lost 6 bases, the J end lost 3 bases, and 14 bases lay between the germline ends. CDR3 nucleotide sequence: TGTGCCAGCAGGTCCAGGGATGGGGACACCGGGGAGCTGTTTTTT. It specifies CASRSRDGDTGELFF.

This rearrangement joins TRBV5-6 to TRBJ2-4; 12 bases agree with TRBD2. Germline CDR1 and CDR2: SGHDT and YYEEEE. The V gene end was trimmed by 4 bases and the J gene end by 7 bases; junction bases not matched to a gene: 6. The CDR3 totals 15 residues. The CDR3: CASSLLAGGPNIQYF. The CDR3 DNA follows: TGTGCCAGCAGCCTCCTAGCGGGAGGGCCGAACATTCAGTACTTC.

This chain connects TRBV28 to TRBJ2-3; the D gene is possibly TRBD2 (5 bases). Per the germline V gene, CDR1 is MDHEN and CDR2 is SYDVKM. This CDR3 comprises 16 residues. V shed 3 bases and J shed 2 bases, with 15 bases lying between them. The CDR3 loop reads CASSFFSLAITDTQYF. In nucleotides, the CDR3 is TGTGCCAGCAGTTTCTTTTCGTTAGCGATCACAGATACGCAGTATTTT.

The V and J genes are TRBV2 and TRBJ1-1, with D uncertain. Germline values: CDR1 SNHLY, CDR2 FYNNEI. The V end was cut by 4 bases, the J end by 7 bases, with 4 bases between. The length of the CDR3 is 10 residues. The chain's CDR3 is CASSGVEAFF. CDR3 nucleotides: TGTGCCAGCAGTGGCGTTGAAGCTTTCTTT.

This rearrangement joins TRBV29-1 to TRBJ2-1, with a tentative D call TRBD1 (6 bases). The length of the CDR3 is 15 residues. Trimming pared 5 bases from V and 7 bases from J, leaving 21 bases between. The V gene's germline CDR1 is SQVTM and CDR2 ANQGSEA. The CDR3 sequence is CSVSPLYREGNEQFF. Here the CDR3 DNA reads TGCAGCGTTTCTCCGTTGTACAGGGAAGGGAATGAGCAGTTCTTC.

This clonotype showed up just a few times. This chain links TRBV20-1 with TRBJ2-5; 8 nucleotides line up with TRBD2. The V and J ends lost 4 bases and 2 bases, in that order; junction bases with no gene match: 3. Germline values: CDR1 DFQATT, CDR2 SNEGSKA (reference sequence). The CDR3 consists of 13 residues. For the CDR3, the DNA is TGCAGTGCTAAGTTAGCGGGACAAGAGACCCAGTACTTC. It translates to CSAKLAGQETQYF.